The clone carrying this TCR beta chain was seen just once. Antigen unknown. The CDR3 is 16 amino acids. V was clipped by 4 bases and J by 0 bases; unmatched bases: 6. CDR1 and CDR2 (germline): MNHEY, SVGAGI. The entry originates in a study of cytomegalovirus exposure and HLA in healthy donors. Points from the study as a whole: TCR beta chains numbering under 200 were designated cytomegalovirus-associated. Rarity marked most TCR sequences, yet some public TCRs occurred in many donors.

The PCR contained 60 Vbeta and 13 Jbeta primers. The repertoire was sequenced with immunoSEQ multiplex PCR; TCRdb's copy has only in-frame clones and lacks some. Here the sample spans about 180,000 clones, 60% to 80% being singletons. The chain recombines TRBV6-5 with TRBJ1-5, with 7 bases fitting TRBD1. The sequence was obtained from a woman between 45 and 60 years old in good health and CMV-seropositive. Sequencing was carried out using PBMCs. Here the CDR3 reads CASSSLRDSSNQPQHF. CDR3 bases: TGTGCCAGCAGTTCCCTTAGGGACAGTAGCAATCAGCCCCAGCATTTT.